Listed here are 29 T cell receptor beta chains from one sample, sequenced in a study of CD8 T cells in ankylosing spondylitis. General observations from the study: Within ankylosing spondylitis blood, a TCR beta motif made up of eight highly homologous variants appeared to be characteristic.

Each CDR3 protein is one row after TCRdb ran MiXCR on the 5' RACE reads. The sample carries about 800,000 distinct CDR3 sequences, 12% recorded once. These receptors' targets are unknown. The specimen sequenced was blood, either unsorted or a sorted T cell fraction (not recorded which). The receptor set was obtained from a male donor with ankylosing spondylitis.

The V call is TRBV27, the J call TRBJ1-1; D remains ambiguous. Germline loops: CDR1 MNHEY, CDR2 SMNVEV (reference sequence). CDR3 length: 16 amino acids. Trimming took 0 bases from V and 4 from J, leaving 15 bases between them. This CDR3 is CASSLSLRRWPTEAFF. For the CDR3, the DNA is TGTGCCAGCAGTTTATCGCTACGTCGGTGGCCCACTGAAGCTTTCTTT.

The chain is built from TRBV18 and TRBJ2-5; the match to TRBD2 covers 11 bases. The trim removed 0 bases at V and 1 base at J, leaving 1 base unmatched. The CDR3 covers 16 residues. CDR1 and CDR2 (germline): KGHSH, LQKENI. The DNA of the CDR3 is TGTGCCAGCTCACCACCGGGACTAGCGGTCCAAGAGACCCAGTACTTC. It translates to CASSPPGLAVQETQYF.

This clonotype was seen ten or more times. The chain combines TRBV29-1 with TRBJ2-1; D possibly corresponds to TRBD1 (6 bases). The germline V and J ends were trimmed by 4 bases and 5 bases, with 15 bases remaining between them. Germline assignment: CDR1 SQVTM and CDR2 ANQGSEA. The CDR3 spans 14 residues. CDR3 sequence (DNA): TGCAGCGTTGTGCAGGGGATATACAACAATGAGCAGTTCTTC. Translating it yields CSVVQGIYNNEQFF.

In its sample, this clonotype was seen a few times. The CDR3 DNA is TGCAGTGCTAGAGATGGGCCGAAGGAAAAACTGTTTTTT. The encoded protein is CSARDGPKEKLFF. The chain has TRBV20-1 and TRBJ1-4; D ambiguous. Trimming left V 0 bases short and J 8 bases short, with 10 bases between. The CDR3 spans 13 residues. In germline, CDR1 is DFQATT, CDR2 SNEGSKA (reference sequence).

This clonotype turned up a few times. The CDR3 coding sequence is TGTGCCAGCAGCCCCTTAGGTACTAGTATGAAGTTCTTC. Translated: CASSPLGTSMKFF. The V call is TRBV7-9, the J call TRBJ2-1, with D possibly matching TRBD2 (5 bases). The germline V gene has CDR1 SEHNR and CDR2 FQNEAQ (reference sequence). The CDR3 is made up of 13 amino acids. The germline V and J ends were trimmed by 5 bases and 14 bases, with 19 bases remaining between them.

This clonotype was counted between two and nine times. The chain uses TRBV7-2 and TRBJ2-7, with D possibly matching TRBD1 (5 bases). This CDR3 comprises 12 residues. Germline V gene lookup returns CDR1 SGHTA and CDR2 FQGNSA. With 6 bases removed from V and 6 bases from J, the gap between germline ends came to 12 bases. The CDR3 here is CASSRTGTEQYF. The CDR3 DNA reads as TGTGCCAGCAGTCGCACAGGAACCGAGCAGTACTTC.

This clonotype was detected a few times. The chain joins TRBV5-1 to TRBJ1-1; TRBD1 aligns across 7 bases. V dropped 3 bases and J dropped 12; count of bases not matched to a gene: 11. The V gene's germline CDR1 is SGHRS and CDR2 YFSETQ. This CDR3 is 13 amino acids long. The CDR3 loop reads CASSSPSQGQPFF. The CDR3 DNA sequence: TGCGCCAGCAGCTCCCCCTCACAGGGGCAACCTTTCTTT. The variable domain in full, with the rest retrieved from reference TRBV5-1 and TRBJ1-1, is KAGVTQTPRYLIKTRGQQVTLSCSPISGHRSVSWYQQTPGQGLQFLFEYFSETQRNKGNFPGRFSGRQFSNSRSEMNVSTLELGDSALYLCASSSPSQGQPFFGQGTRLTVV.

The J gene is TRBJ2-1, the V gene TRBV11-2, with a tentative D call TRBD2 (6 bases). The V and J ends lost 4 bases and 5 bases respectively, with 15 bases between them. The CDR3 loop spans 15 amino acids. CDR1 and CDR2 from the germline V gene are SGHAT and FQNNGV. The CDR3 coding sequence is TGTGCCAGCAGCTCTAGCTGGAGGGAGGACAATGAGCAGTTCTTC. Its protein product is CASSSSWREDNEQFF. The complete variable domain, with remaining parts taken from reference TRBV11-2 and TRBJ2-1, reads EAGVAQSPRYKIIEKRQSVAFWCNPISGHATLYWYQQILGQGPKLLIQFQNNGVVDDSQLPKDRFSAERLKGVDSTLKIQPAKLEDSAVYLCASSSSWREDNEQFFGPGTRLTVL.

This clonotype occurred many times. J is TRBJ1-1 and V is TRBV20-1; D perhaps matches TRBD1 (5 bases). V lost 6 bases and J 0 bases, leaving 11 bases between the germline ends. The germline V gene has CDR1 DFQATT and CDR2 SNEGSKA (reference sequence). This CDR3 spans 13 amino acids. CDR3 nucleotide sequence: TGCAGTGCCGCGCAGGGTCTGAACACTGAAGCTTTCTTT. Translated: CSAAQGLNTEAFF.

This clonotype has only a few counts. The chain has TRBV7-2 and TRBJ2-7; D assignment may be TRBD1 or TRBD2 (6 bases each). Trimming removed 4 bases at V and 2 bases at J, with 18 bases between. This CDR3 region has 16 residues. Germline loops: CDR1 SGHTA, CDR2 FQGNSA. DNA for the CDR3: TGTGCCAGCAGCTCTTACTCCAGGGGACTGCCCTACGAGCAGTACTTC. As protein: CASSSYSRGLPYEQYF.

In this sample, this clonotype turned up a few times. The rearrangement joins TRBV7-2 to TRBJ2-7; maybe TRBD1 (5 bases). Between the trimmed V and J ends, which lost 2 bases and 2 bases, there was a span of 16 bases. Germline loops: CDR1 SGHTA, CDR2 FQGNSA. This CDR3 is 16 amino acids long. The chain's CDR3 is CASSLFGQQVAYEQYF. The CDR3 DNA sequence: TGTGCCAGCAGCTTATTCGGGCAACAGGTCGCCTACGAGCAGTACTTC.

The chain recombines TRBV20-1 with TRBJ1-5; D possibly corresponds to TRBD1 (6 bases). CDR3 length: 15 amino acids. Trimming removed 3 bases from V and 3 bases from J, with 15 bases in between. The germline CDR1 and CDR2 sequences are DFQATT and SNEGSKA (reference sequence). CDR3 bases: TGCAGTGCTAGGGTAACGGGGGCGCCCAATCAGCCCCAGCATTTT. This encodes CSARVTGAPNQPQHF.

This clonotype was counted only a few times. The V call is TRBV4-3, the J call TRBJ2-3; D possibly corresponds to TRBD2 (5 bases). Trimming took 2 bases from V and 6 from J, leaving 9 bases between them. CDR1 is LGHNA and CDR2 is YSLEER in the germline V gene. The CDR3 runs to 13 residues. This CDR3 is CASSQKGVDTQYF. The CDR3 nucleotides read TGCGCCAGCAGCCAAAAGGGAGTGGATACGCAGTATTTT.

This clonotype was counted a few times. This chain uses TRBV29-1 with TRBJ2-3; unclear D gene. This CDR3 has 14 amino acids. V was clipped by 8 bases and J by 0 bases, with 15 bases between them. Germline CDR1 is SQVTM and CDR2 is ANQGSEA. The CDR3 region has the DNA TGCAGCTCCGTTGCGATTTCTAGCACAGATACGCAGTATTTT. It codes for CSSVAISSTDTQYF.

The chain employs TRBV20-1 and TRBJ2-5; 7 nucleotides match TRBD1. The germline V gene has CDR1 DFQATT and CDR2 SNEGSKA (reference sequence). With V trimmed by 0 bases and J by 4 bases, 2 bases remained unmatched. This CDR3 contains 13 residues. The CDR3 reads CSARDYRGETQYF. DNA for the CDR3: TGCAGTGCTAGAGACTACAGGGGAGAGACCCAGTACTTC.

This rearrangement joins TRBV5-1 to TRBJ2-3, with D hard to call. The CDR3 has 14 residues. Germline values: CDR1 SGHRS, CDR2 YFSETQ. With 2 bases removed from V and 1 base from J, the gap between germline ends came to 8 bases. CDR3 residues: CASSFQLGTDTQYF. CDR3 DNA sequence: TGCGCCAGCAGCTTTCAGTTGGGCACAGATACGCAGTATTTT.

This rearrangement joins TRBV6-1 to TRBJ1-1; perhaps TRBD1 as D (6 bases). The V and J ends lost 6 bases and 6 bases respectively, with 17 bases between them. CDR1 and CDR2 (germline): MNHNS, SASEGT. The CDR3 consists of 14 residues. CDR3 protein: CASSEQGSSSEAFF. In nucleotides, the CDR3 is TGTGCCAGCAGCGAACAGGGATCCTCCTCTGAAGCTTTCTTT.

The V call is TRBV7-2, the J call TRBJ2-3; 12 nucleotides match TRBD2. This CDR3 comprises 16 residues. The J segment lost 3 bases and the V segment lost 5 bases, leaving 6 bases of the junction unmatched. Germline V gene sequence: CDR1 SGHTA, CDR2 FQGNSA. CDR3 amino acids: CASSPPSGGATDTQYF. CDR3 nucleotide sequence: TGTGCCAGCAGCCCTCCTAGCGGGGGGGCGACAGATACGCAGTATTTT.

In its sample, this clonotype was seen a few times. Here the CDR3 reads CSAGSPLAGGLKETQYF. The CDR3 DNA reads TGCAGTGCTGGATCACCCCTAGCGGGAGGGCTAAAAGAGACCCAGTACTTC. The V gene is TRBV20-1, the J gene TRBJ2-5; 12 nucleotides line up with TRBD2. This CDR3 has 17 residues. The germline gives CDR1 DFQATT, CDR2 SNEGSKA (reference sequence). The V gene end was trimmed by 5 bases and the J gene end by 3 bases; junction bases not matched to a gene: 13.

This clonotype was counted many times. The chain is built from TRBV20-1 and TRBJ2-1; TRBD2 agrees at 8 bases. The V gene's germline CDR1 is DFQATT and CDR2 SNEGSKA (reference sequence). The CDR3 has 14 amino acids. With 4 bases clipped from V and 8 bases from J, the junction kept 10 bases outside the gene matches. CDR3 DNA: TGCAGTGCTAAACCGGGCCCCGGGAGGGATGAGCAGTTCTTC. Protein: CSAKPGPGRDEQFF.

In this sample, this clonotype turned up many times. The rearrangement uses TRBV12-3 or TRBV12-4 and TRBJ2-7; no clear D. The V end lost 4 bases, the J end lost 2 bases, and 6 bases lay between the germline ends. The CDR3 has 12 amino acids. CDR3 nucleotides: TGTGCCAGCAGTTCTTACCCCTACGAGCAGTACTTC. It encodes CASSSYPYEQYF.

This clonotype occurred many times. The V gene is TRBV28, the J gene TRBJ2-7; D unclear. Trimming took off 6 bases at V and 2 bases at J, with 17 bases between the two ends. Germline CDR1 is MDHEN and CDR2 is SYDVKM. This CDR3 comprises 15 residues. CDR3 sequence: CASSDLQYGAYEQYF. In DNA form, the CDR3 reads TGTGCCAGCAGCGACCTCCAGTATGGGGCCTACGAGCAGTACTTC.

This clonotype was found many times. V gene TRBV5-6 combines with J gene TRBJ1-6; D is uncertain. Per germline, CDR1 SGHDT and CDR2 YYEEEE. Trimming removed 1 base at V and 4 bases at J, with 9 bases between. The CDR3 has 15 residues. CDR3 DNA sequence: TGTGCCAGCAGCTTGCTCCGACGGTATAATTCACCCCTCCACTTT. The encoded protein is CASSLLRRYNSPLHF.

This clonotype was seen more than once but under ten times. The chain employs TRBV6-1 and TRBJ1-3; 8 bases fit TRBD1. Losses at the gene ends were 6 bases for V and 3 bases for J; bases not matched to a gene: 7. This CDR3 region has 15 residues. Germline V gene lookup returns CDR1 MNHNS and CDR2 SASEGT. The CDR3 DNA reads as TGTGCCAGCAGCGCGGACAGGGTAAATGGAAACACCATATATTTT. This translates into CASSADRVNGNTIYF.

This clonotype was counted a few times. The genes are TRBV20-1 and TRBJ1-6; no clear D gene. V was shortened by 0 bases and J by 9 bases, with 18 bases between the two germline ends. Looked up from germline, CDR1 is DFQATT and CDR2 is SNEGSKA (reference sequence). CDR3 length: 16 amino acids. Here the CDR3 DNA reads TGCAGTGCTAGAGACCTACTCCGGACCAGAAGTTCACCCCTCCACTTT. Translated, it gives CSARDLLRTRSSPLHF.

This clonotype was observed at least ten times. V usage is TRBV6-5 and J usage is TRBJ1-6; 7 nucleotides agree with TRBD1. The CDR3 totals 14 residues. Germline V gene data show CDR1 as MNHEY and CDR2 as SVGAGI. The J segment lost 7 bases and the V segment lost 4 bases, leaving 4 bases of the junction unmatched. This CDR3 reads CASSFRGPNSPLHF. The CDR3 bases are TGTGCCAGCAGTTTTAGGGGGCCAAATTCACCCCTCCACTTT.

This clonotype was seen repeatedly, ten times or more. The chain carries TRBV7-2 and TRBJ2-1; 7 bases are a match to TRBD2. Per germline, CDR1 SGHTA and CDR2 FQGNSA. J was trimmed by 0 bases and V by 5 bases; bases with no gene match: 4. The CDR3 length is 15 residues. CDR3 in amino acids: CASSPRTSSYNEQFF. The DNA for the CDR3 is TGTGCCAGCAGCCCCAGGACTAGCTCCTACAATGAGCAGTTCTTC. Supplemented by reference TRBV7-2 and TRBJ2-1, the full variable domain reads GAGVSQSPSNKVTEKGKDVELRCDPISGHTALYWYRQSLGQGLEFLIYFQGNSAPDKSGLPSDRFSAERTGGSVSTLTIQRTQQEDSAVYLCASSPRTSSYNEQFFGPGTRLTVL.

This clonotype occurred a few times. V and J are TRBV5-1 and TRBJ2-7; D is possibly TRBD2 (5 bases). Germline values: CDR1 SGHRS, CDR2 YFSETQ. The V gene lost 0 bases and the J gene lost 4 bases, with 14 bases spanning the gap. The CDR3 extends over 15 amino acids. In nucleotides, the CDR3 is TGCGCCAGCAGCTTGGGCCTCCCGGGGTCTTACGAGCAGTACTTC. This codes for CASSLGLPGSYEQYF.

The chain combines TRBV9 with TRBJ1-1, with TRBD1 matching over 9 bases. CDR3 size: 14 residues. The ends lost 4 bases at V and 3 bases at J; junction bases unmatched: 4. In germline, CDR1 is SGDLS, CDR2 YYNGEE. The CDR3 loop is CASSLRDRDTEAFF. CDR3 in DNA: TGTGCCAGCAGCCTACGGGACAGGGACACTGAAGCTTTCTTT.